This record covers a single T cell receptor beta chain. The sample is drawn from a study of T-cell memory formation after mild COVID-19. CDR1 is KGHSH, CDR2 LQKENI, per germline. CDR3 length equals 13 residues. The V and J ends lost 3 bases and 4 bases respectively, with 9 bases between them. TCRdb re-called the 5' RACE reads through MiXCR, storing one row per CDR3 protein. Of about 200,000 distinct CDR3 sequences in the sample, around 20% were seen once. The TCR originated in an adult woman who had mild COVID-19 (a few samples of this study predate the infection). Cell type and time point are not known. V is TRBV18 and J is TRBJ2-5; D is unresolved. The sample comprised PBMCs or a T cell subset sorted from them (not recorded which). This CDR3 is CASSPTLGETQYF. As DNA, the CDR3 is TGTGCCAGCTCACCGACCCTAGGAGAGACCCAGTACTTC.